The 12 T cell receptor beta chains below all came from one sample that was sequenced in a study of T cell changes during pregnancy in multiple sclerosis. Sequenced by immunoSEQ multiplex PCR; TCRdb stores in-frame clones only, minus some. The table lists approximately 40,000 clones, about 93% of them singletons, with under 0.4% in the top ten. Source: CD4+ T cells from peripheral blood mononuclear cells, taken after pregnancy. These TCRs come from a female donor in good health, enrolled as a control in a pregnancy study.

The V and J genes are TRBV4-1 and TRBJ2-7, with D maybe TRBD1 (6 bases). The V end was cut by 4 bases, the J end by 0 bases, with 13 bases between. The CDR3 length is 15 residues. From germline, CDR1 is MGHRA and CDR2 YSYEKL. CDR3 sequence (DNA): TGCGCCAGCAGCCCTACAGGGCTGAGCTCCTACGAGCAGTACTTC. It yields the protein CASSPTGLSSYEQYF.

The chain joins TRBV7-7 to TRBJ2-5; D may be TRBD1 (6 bases). Germline V gives CDR1 SSHAT, CDR2 FNYEAQ (reference sequence). The CDR3 consists of 16 residues. The V end lost 1 base, the J end lost 5 bases, and 17 bases lay between the germline ends. Written as DNA, the CDR3 is TGTGCCAGCAGCTTAGGTCGTGCACAGGGCCAGGAGACCCAGTACTTC. Amino acids: CASSLGRAQGQETQYF.

The gene calls are TRBV28 and TRBJ2-1; perhaps TRBD2 as D (5 bases). This CDR3 has 14 residues. Germline assignment: CDR1 MDHEN and CDR2 SYDVKM. The V gene lost 5 bases and the J gene lost 7 bases, with 15 bases spanning the gap. CDR3 residues: CASSLLSPGNEQFF. The DNA of the CDR3 is TGTGCCAGCAGTCTCCTCTCCCCGGGGAATGAGCAGTTCTTC. The full variable domain, its missing parts supplied by reference TRBV28 and TRBJ2-1, is DVKVTQSSRYLVKRTGEKVFLECVQDMDHENMFWYRQDPGLGLRLIYFSYDVKMKEKGDIPEGYSVSREKKERFSLILESASTNQTSMYLCASSLLSPGNEQFFGPGTRLTVL.

The chain recombines TRBV19 with TRBJ2-3; a weak D match, TRBD2 (5 bases). CDR1 is LNHDA, CDR2 SQIVND, per germline (reference sequence). V lost 6 bases to trimming and J lost 0 bases, with 13 bases between them. The CDR3 consists of 15 residues. The CDR3 sequence is CASSTLGLSTDTQYF. The DNA for the CDR3 is TGTGCCAGTAGCACACTCGGACTTAGCACAGATACGCAGTATTTT.

This chain connects TRBV5-6 to TRBJ2-3; 8 nucleotides align to TRBD2. V shed 4 bases and J 3 bases; nucleotides not matched to a gene: 10. The CDR3 has 16 residues. Germline CDR1 is SGHDT and CDR2 is YYEEEE. CDR3 loop: CASSPMKRGWTDTQYF. The CDR3 DNA reads as TGTGCCAGCAGCCCTATGAAGCGGGGGTGGACAGATACGCAGTATTTT.

The chain carries TRBV5-1 and TRBJ1-4, with 8 bases identical to TRBD1. The CDR3 length is 15 residues. V dropped 10 bases and J dropped 5; count of bases not matched to a gene: 13. CDR1 SGHRS and CDR2 YFSETQ come from the germline V gene. The CDR3 sequence: CASTTGESPNEKLFF. The CDR3 nucleotides are TGCGCCTCCACGACAGGGGAATCACCCAATGAAAAACTGTTTTTT.

The count of this clone is one. J is TRBJ2-2 and V is TRBV30; D is perhaps TRBD2 (5 bases). CDR1 is GTSNPN, CDR2 SVGIG, per germline (reference sequence). The CDR3 is 14 residues long. V was cut by 3 bases and J by 5 bases, with 13 bases left in between. The CDR3 DNA reads as TGTGCCTGGAGGGGGAGTTTTGGGACCGGGGAGCTGTTTTTT. As protein: CAWRGSFGTGELFF.

This clone was observed once. This chain links TRBV6-1 with TRBJ1-1, with D perhaps TRBD1 (6 bases). The ends were cut back, 6 bases at V and 1 base at J, with 9 bases in the middle. CDR3 size: 13 residues. The germline V gene encodes CDR1 MNHNS and CDR2 SASEGT. The CDR3 DNA reads as TGTGCCAGCAGCAGCAGGGGGAACACTGAAGCTTTCTTT. As protein: CASSSRGNTEAFF.

The CDR3 nucleotides read TGCGCCAGCAGTTACGGACTAGCGGGAGGATACACCGGGGAGCTGTTTTTT. Residues: CASSYGLAGGYTGELFF. This rearrangement joins TRBV5-1 to TRBJ2-2; 14 bases line up with TRBD2. Losses at the gene ends were 5 bases for V and 3 bases for J; bases not matched to a gene: 6. In germline, CDR1 is SGHRS, CDR2 YFSETQ. The CDR3 spans 17 residues.

The V call is TRBV5-8, the J call TRBJ2-2; D call uncertain. Looked up from germline, CDR1 is SGHTS and CDR2 is YDEGEE. The V end was cut by 0 bases, the J end by 8 bases, with 8 bases between. CDR3 length: 13 residues. CDR3 sequence reads: CASSLVALGELFF. CDR3 nucleotide sequence: TGTGCCAGCAGCTTGGTGGCCCTTGGGGAGCTGTTTTTT.

This clone has more than one count but fewer than ten. This rearrangement joins TRBV5-6 to TRBJ1-2; 12 positions match TRBD1. Trimming cost V 1 base and J 7 bases; bases outside gene matches: 5. The CDR3 extends over 15 amino acids. Germline assignment: CDR1 SGHDT and CDR2 YYEEEE. CDR3 in DNA: TGTGCCAGCAGCTTGTTGGGACAGGGGGCGTTTGGCTACACCTTC. Translation gives CASSLLGQGAFGYTF.

This clone occurred once. The V gene is TRBV7-2, the J gene TRBJ1-1, with 9 bases aligning to TRBD1. The CDR3 sequence is 16 residues long. CDR1 is SGHTA, CDR2 FQGNSA, per germline. J lost 5 bases, V lost 4 bases, and 11 bases had no gene match. Here the CDR3 reads CASSSVPGQGYTEAFF. CDR3 coding DNA: TGTGCCAGCAGCTCAGTCCCGGGACAGGGATATACTGAAGCTTTCTTT.